These 24 T cell receptor beta chains originate from one sample sequenced in a study of cytomegalovirus exposure and HLA in healthy donors. Vbeta (60) and Jbeta (13) primers were used in the PCR. Repertoires were generated with immunoSEQ multiplex PCR, while TCRdb's copy carries only in-frame clones and drops some. The sample has 85,000 to 130,000 clones, roughly 80% seen once. The sequenced material came from PBMCs. Every receptor here comes from a man in his forties in good health and CMV-seronegative.

The sample holds a few counts of this clone. This sequence joins TRBV6-5 and TRBJ1-1; TRBD1 matches 8 bases. This CDR3 region has 13 residues. V lost 6 bases and J lost 3; bases outside the gene matches: 3. Germline-derived CDR1 and CDR2 are MNHEY and SVGAGI. CDR3 coding DNA: TGTGCCAGCAGCACGGACAGGGACACTGAAGCTTTCTTT. This codes for CASSTDRDTEAFF.

The V call is TRBV5-4, the J call TRBJ1-4, with TRBD1 identical over 8 bases. The CDR3 length is 17 residues. Trimming cost V 4 bases and J 7 bases; bases outside gene matches: 15. CDR1 SGHNT and CDR2 YYREEE come from the germline V gene (reference sequence). The CDR3 DNA reads as TGTGCCAGCAGCGCGGGAGGGACCAGGGGGCCTGGTGAAAAACTGTTTTTT. Its protein is CASSAGGTRGPGEKLFF.

The V gene is TRBV15, the J gene TRBJ2-2, with TRBD1 as a possible D gene (5 bases). The V end was cut by 8 bases, the J end by 0 bases, with 13 bases between. Germline V CDR1 and CDR2: LNHNV, YYDKDF (reference sequence). The CDR3 is 15 amino acids. The CDR3 spells CATGTGHANTGELFF. CDR3 coding DNA: TGTGCCACCGGAACAGGCCACGCGAACACCGGGGAGCTGTTTTTT.

The table lists this clone with a few counts. The gene calls are TRBV18 and TRBJ1-1; D gene uncertain. CDR3 size: 14 residues. The V end lost 4 bases, the J end lost 1 base, and 10 bases lay between the germline ends. Germline V gives CDR1 KGHSH, CDR2 LQKENI. CDR3 DNA: TGTGCCAGCTCACTGACCGGGGAGAACACTGAAGCTTTCTTT. Translating it yields CASSLTGENTEAFF. Full variable domain (missing parts from reference TRBV18 and TRBJ1-1): NAGVMQNPRHLVRRRGQEARLRCSPMKGHSHVYWYRQLPEEGLKFMVYLQKENIIDESGMPKERFSAEFPKEGPSILRIQQVVRGDSAAYFCASSLTGENTEAFFGQGTRLTVV.

This clone was counted once. The V call is TRBV10-2, the J call TRBJ1-2; TRBD1 matches at 10 bases. The trim removed 6 bases at V and 7 bases at J, leaving 11 bases unmatched. The CDR3 is 15 amino acids. Germline V CDR1 and CDR2: WSHSY, SAAADI. CDR3 sequence (DNA): TGCGCCAGCAGAGCAGTCCGACAGGGGGCGGGTGGCTACACCTTC. Translating it yields CASRAVRQGAGGYTF.

This clone was found a few times. The chain joins TRBV7-9 to TRBJ1-1; TRBD1 matches 7 bases. The CDR3 sequence is 14 residues long. CDR1 SEHNR and CDR2 FQNEAQ come from the germline V gene (reference sequence). V lost 4 bases and J lost 11; bases outside the gene matches: 13. CDR3 in DNA: TGTGCCAGCAGCTACTTCGGAGTTACACAGGGGGCTTTCTTT. Its translation is CASSYFGVTQGAFF.

The rearrangement uses TRBV6-1 and TRBJ1-1; 7 nucleotides agree with TRBD1. The V gene's germline CDR1 is MNHNS and CDR2 SASEGT. Trimming cost V 6 bases and J 0 bases; bases outside gene matches: 4. The CDR3 extends over 14 amino acids. The CDR3: CASSRDRLNTEAFF. In nucleotides, the CDR3 is TGTGCCAGCAGCCGGGACAGACTGAACACTGAAGCTTTCTTT.

This chain connects TRBV6-6 to TRBJ2-3; 7 nucleotides match TRBD1. Germline V lookup: CDR1 MNHNY, CDR2 SVGAGI (reference sequence). This CDR3 is built from 14 residues. With 6 bases clipped from V and 0 bases from J, the junction kept 3 bases outside the gene matches. In DNA, the CDR3 is TGTGCCAGCAGAGGGGGCGCAAGCACAGATACGCAGTATTTT. Translating it yields CASRGGASTDTQYF.

The CDR3 DNA follows: TGTGCCAGCAGCCTCCGACAGGACCCGGAGACCCAGTACTTC. It codes for CASSLRQDPETQYF. This rearrangement joins TRBV7-9 to TRBJ2-5, with a possible D match to TRBD1 (6 bases). The CDR3 runs 14 residues. With 5 bases removed from V and 5 bases from J, the gap between germline ends came to 15 bases. Germline V gene sequence: CDR1 SEHNR, CDR2 FQNEAQ (reference sequence).

This clone was found once. The chain recombines TRBV6-1 with TRBJ2-4; perhaps TRBD1 as D (8 bases). There are 14 residues in the CDR3. V lost 6 bases, J lost 8 bases, and 17 bases lay in between. From germline, CDR1 is MNHNS and CDR2 SASEGT. CDR3 bases: TGTGCCAGCAGAAAACAGGGGGGGGGAGACATTCAGTACTTC. Its protein is CASRKQGGGDIQYF.

The rearrangement uses TRBV28 and TRBJ2-7, with D perhaps matching TRBD1 (6 bases). CDR1 is MDHEN, CDR2 SYDVKM, per germline. The V gene lost 4 bases and the J gene lost 6 bases, with 13 bases spanning the gap. The CDR3 has 13 residues. In DNA, the CDR3 is TGTGCCAGCAGTTCTACCACAGGGATCGAGCAGTACTTC. This codes for CASSSTTGIEQYF. The whole variable domain, remainder taken from reference TRBV28 and TRBJ2-7, is DVKVTQSSRYLVKRTGEKVFLECVQDMDHENMFWYRQDPGLGLRLIYFSYDVKMKEKGDIPEGYSVSREKKERFSLILESASTNQTSMYLCASSSTTGIEQYFGPGTRLTVT.

This clone was detected once. The CDR3 DNA follows: TGTGCCAGCAGCTTAAGCTATCGGAGCTCCTACAATGAGCAGTTCTTC. As protein: CASSLSYRSSYNEQFF. The rearrangement uses TRBV7-3 and TRBJ2-1; D ambiguous. Germline CDR1 SGHTA, CDR2 FQGTGA. This CDR3 comprises 16 residues. V lost 1 base and J lost 0, with 10 bases in between.

This sequence joins TRBV5-1 and TRBJ2-2; the D gene is possibly TRBD1 (5 bases). CDR3 length equals 15 residues. The V end was cut by 4 bases, the J end by 4 bases, with 14 bases between. CDR1 and CDR2 from the germline V gene are SGHRS and YFSETQ. The DNA for the CDR3 is TGCGCCAGCAGCCCCCTGGACACTTTCACCGGGGAGCTGTTTTTT. Translated, it gives CASSPLDTFTGELFF.

This chain connects TRBV5-4 to TRBJ1-4, with 7 bases that match TRBD1. The V gene end was trimmed by 0 bases and the J gene end by 1 base; junction bases not matched to a gene: 3. Per the germline V gene, CDR1 is SGHNT and CDR2 is YYREEE (reference sequence). The CDR3 sequence is 16 residues long. The CDR3 sequence is CASSLDPGGTNEKLFF. The CDR3 DNA is TGTGCCAGCAGCTTGGACCCAGGGGGAACTAATGAAAAACTGTTTTTT.

J is TRBJ1-2 and V is TRBV6-1; 9 bases line up with TRBD1. Per the germline V gene, CDR1 is MNHNS and CDR2 is SASEGT. The CDR3 covers 15 residues. Trimming cost V 4 bases and J 5 bases; bases outside gene matches: 8. The chain's CDR3 is CASSVYGTGRYGYTF. CDR3 nucleotide sequence: TGTGCCAGCAGTGTCTACGGGACAGGGAGGTATGGCTACACCTTC.

This chain links TRBV7-8 with TRBJ2-1, with 11 bases fitting TRBD2. The V segment lost 2 bases and the J segment 9 bases; nucleotides outside the gene matches: 12. Germline lookup yields CDR1 SGHVS and CDR2 FQNEAQ. CDR3 length equals 17 residues. CDR3 sequence reads: CASSLRASGGKGGEQFF. CDR3 in DNA: TGTGCCAGCAGCTTACGGGCTAGCGGGGGGAAAGGGGGTGAGCAGTTCTTC.

This chain uses TRBV7-3 with TRBJ1-2; a possible D gene is TRBD1 (5 bases). The CDR3 length is 14 residues. Trimming left V 2 bases short and J 1 base short, with 8 bases between. Germline V gives CDR1 SGHTA, CDR2 FQGTGA. CDR3 sequence (DNA): TGTGCCAGCAGCTTAGAAGACAGTAACTATGGCTACACCTTC. As protein: CASSLEDSNYGYTF.

CDR3 nucleotides: TGTGCCATCAGTGAGTCGATAGGGGACAGGGGGCATGGCTACACCTTC. Its translation: CAISESIGDRGHGYTF. The rearrangement uses TRBV10-3 and TRBJ1-2, with 12 bases that match TRBD1. Germline loops: CDR1 ENHRY, CDR2 SYGVKD. The CDR3 runs 16 residues. The V segment lost 0 bases and the J segment 6 bases; nucleotides outside the gene matches: 5.

The chain carries TRBV9 and TRBJ1-2; TRBD1 matches at 7 bases. This CDR3 is 15 amino acids long. CDR1 and CDR2 (germline): SGDLS, YYNGEE. The trim removed 3 bases at V and 0 bases at J, leaving 5 bases unmatched. The CDR3 DNA is TGTGCCAGCAGCGCTCGGACAGGCTCTAACTATGGCTACACCTTC. Residues: CASSARTGSNYGYTF.

The CDR3, as DNA: TGCGCCAGCAGCGGAGGAAGGGGGCGAGGGACTGAAGCTTTCTTT. Its protein product is CASSGGRGRGTEAFF. V gene TRBV5-1 combines with J gene TRBJ1-1, with TRBD1 matching over 7 bases. V lost 4 bases and J lost 5; bases outside the gene matches: 11. This CDR3 is 15 amino acids long. Germline CDR1 is SGHRS and CDR2 is YFSETQ.

The rearrangement joins TRBV2 to TRBJ1-3, with unresolved D. The length of the CDR3 is 14 residues. Germline V CDR1 and CDR2: SNHLY, FYNNEI. Trimming took 6 bases from V and 1 from J, leaving 10 bases between them. The CDR3 bases are TGTGCCAGCAGGGGTTTAGCATCTGGAAACACCATATATTTT. It codes for CASRGLASGNTIYF.

The rearrangement links TRBV15 to TRBJ1-1; no clear D gene. This CDR3 comprises 13 residues. The V gene's germline CDR1 is LNHNV and CDR2 YYDKDF (reference sequence). The ends were cut back, 1 base at V and 5 bases at J, with 8 bases in the middle. This CDR3 reads CATSRAGYTEAFF. The CDR3 DNA reads TGTGCCACCAGCAGAGCCGGTTATACTGAAGCTTTCTTT.

The J gene is TRBJ1-2, the V gene TRBV29-1, with TRBD1 matching over 9 bases. The V segment lost 7 bases and the J segment 2 bases; nucleotides outside the gene matches: 2. The germline CDR1 and CDR2 sequences are SQVTM and ANQGSEA. This CDR3 contains 12 residues. The DNA of the CDR3 is TGCAGCGCCGGACAGGGGAACTATGGCTACACCTTC. Amino acid sequence: CSAGQGNYGYTF. The full variable domain, completed using reference TRBV29-1 and TRBJ1-2, is SAVISQKPSRDICQRGTSLTIQCQVDSQVTMMFWYRQQPGQSLTLIATANQGSEATYESGFVIDKFPISRPNLTFSTLTVSNMSPEDSSIYLCSAGQGNYGYTFGSGTRLTVV.

The chain recombines TRBV6-5 with TRBJ2-7; TRBD1 might be the D (5 bases). The CDR3 runs to 15 residues. Trimming shortened V by 4 bases and J by 5 bases, and 18 bases separated the two germline ends. Germline V CDR1 and CDR2: MNHEY, SVGAGI. In DNA, the CDR3 is TGTGCCAGCAGTTTTGCTGGGGCTCGAGGACACGAGCAGTACTTC. Its translation: CASSFAGARGHEQYF.